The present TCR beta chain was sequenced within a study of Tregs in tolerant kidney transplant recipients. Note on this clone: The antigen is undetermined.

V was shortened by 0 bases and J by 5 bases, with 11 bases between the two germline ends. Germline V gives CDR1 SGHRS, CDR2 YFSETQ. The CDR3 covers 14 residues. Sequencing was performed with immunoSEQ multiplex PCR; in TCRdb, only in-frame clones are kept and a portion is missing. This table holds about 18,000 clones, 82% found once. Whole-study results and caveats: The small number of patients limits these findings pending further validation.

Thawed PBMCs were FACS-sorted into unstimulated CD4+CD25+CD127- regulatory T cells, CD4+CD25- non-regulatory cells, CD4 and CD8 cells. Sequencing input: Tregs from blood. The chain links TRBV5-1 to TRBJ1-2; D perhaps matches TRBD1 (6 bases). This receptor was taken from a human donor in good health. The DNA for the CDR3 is TGCGCCAGCAGCTTGGCCGTGACAGGTTATGGCTACACCTTC. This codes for CASSLAVTGYGYTF.